Following are 17 T cell receptor beta chains from one sample sequenced in a study of glioma-infiltrating T cells after dendritic cell vaccination. The sample's time point: after dendritic cell vaccination, including at tumor progression/relapse. TCRdb's table, derived via immunoSEQ multiplex PCR, lists solely in-frame clones and lacks some. The table lists approximately 93,000 clones, around 84% of them singletons, with roughly 8.4% in the top ten. Sequenced material: blood, taken after dendritic cell vaccination. The receptors stem from a human donor with glioblastoma.

The V call is TRBV10-3, the J call TRBJ1-5; D is uncertain. There are 15 residues in the CDR3. The germline CDR1 and CDR2 sequences are ENHRY and SYGVKD. V lost 3 bases and J lost 0, with 9 bases in between. CDR3 amino acids: CAISDGEYSNQPQHF. CDR3 nucleotides: TGTGCCATCAGTGACGGGGAATATAGCAATCAGCCCCAGCATTTT.

The V call is TRBV7-3, the J call TRBJ2-3, with 11 bases that match TRBD2. The germline V gene has CDR1 SGHTA and CDR2 FQGTGA. The CDR3 runs to 17 residues. The trim removed 1 base at V and 5 bases at J, leaving 8 bases unmatched. As DNA, the CDR3 is TGTGCCAGCAGCTTAAGATTAGCGGGAGGGCTTGGAGATACGCAGTATTTT. Translation: CASSLRLAGGLGDTQYF.

The chain uses TRBV6-1 and TRBJ1-1, with D uncertain. V was pared by 11 bases and J by 4 bases, with 17 bases between. The CDR3 is made up of 13 amino acids. CDR1 is MNHNS, CDR2 SASEGT, per germline. CDR3 region: CAASFDTVTEAFF. Written as DNA, the CDR3 is TGTGCCGCCTCTTTCGACACGGTCACTGAAGCTTTCTTT.

J is TRBJ2-1 and V is TRBV7-2, with D perhaps matching TRBD2 (6 bases). Germline CDR1 reads SGHTA; CDR2 reads FQGNSA. The CDR3 runs 15 residues. Trimming stripped 3 bases from V and 2 bases from J, with 11 bases between. CDR3 DNA: TGTGCCAGCAGCTTGAGTCGGGGGACCTACAATGAGCAGTTCTTC. Protein: CASSLSRGTYNEQFF.

DNA for the CDR3: TGCGCCAGCAGCTTGGCGACAGGGGGCATCTACGAGCAGTACTTC. This translates into CASSLATGGIYEQYF. The V and J genes are TRBV5-1 and TRBJ2-7, with 10 nucleotides matching TRBD1. V lost 0 bases, J lost 3 bases, and 3 bases stayed unmatched. This CDR3 has 15 residues. Per germline, CDR1 SGHRS and CDR2 YFSETQ.

This clone was detected only a few times. V is TRBV5-6 and J is TRBJ1-2; no reliable D call. The CDR3 has 14 amino acids. Germline V gene data show CDR1 as SGHDT and CDR2 as YYEEEE. The ends were cut back, 0 bases at V and 8 bases at J, with 14 bases in the middle. This CDR3 reads CASSLVDSPFGYTF. The DNA of the CDR3 is TGTGCCAGCAGCTTGGTGGACTCGCCCTTCGGCTACACCTTC.

V and J are TRBV12-5 and TRBJ2-2; the D gene is possibly TRBD1 (5 bases). V was clipped by 0 bases and J by 1 base, with 9 bases between them. Germline V gives CDR1 LGHNT, CDR2 FRNRAP. This CDR3 has 16 residues. The DNA for the CDR3 is TGTGCTAGTGGTTTGGTGTCAGGACAGAACACCGGGGAGCTGTTTTTT. Translation: CASGLVSGQNTGELFF.

CDR3 amino acids: CASSTETGTGGYEQYF. The CDR3, as DNA: TGTGCCAGCAGCACCGAAACCGGGACAGGGGGCTACGAGCAGTACTTC. This rearrangement joins TRBV5-4 to TRBJ2-7; 11 bases line up with TRBD1. From germline, CDR1 is SGHNT and CDR2 YYREEE (reference sequence). Trimming removed 4 bases from V and 3 bases from J; junction bases left unmatched: 9. The CDR3 has 16 amino acids.

The chain carries TRBV21-1 and TRBJ1-4; TRBD1, the D gene given by the table, was not confirmed from the DNA. TRBV21-1 represents a pseudogene. CDR3 length: 17 residues. The CDR3 nucleotides are TGTGCCAGCAGCAGACAGACTACAGGGGACTCAAATAAAAAACTGTTTTTT. Amino acid sequence: CASSRQTTGDSNKKLFF.

J is TRBJ1-4 and V is TRBV25-1; D call uncertain. Trimming pared 5 bases from V and 1 base from J, leaving 11 bases between. The germline V gene has CDR1 MGHDK and CDR2 SYGVNS. The CDR3 extends over 15 amino acids. The DNA for the CDR3 is TGTGCCAGCAGTCCCTCCCAGTTAACTAATGAAAAACTGTTTTTT. Translation gives CASSPSQLTNEKLFF.

In this sample, this clone turned up once. V is TRBV28 and J is TRBJ1-2, with D possibly TRBD1 on 5 matching bases. This CDR3 comprises 11 residues. Trimming took 9 bases from V and 10 from J, leaving 15 bases between them. CDR1 MDHEN and CDR2 SYDVKM come from the germline V gene. The CDR3 DNA is TGTGCCAGTAGACGACAGCGTGACTACACCTTC. This sequence encodes CASRRQRDYTF.

The genes are TRBV7-6 and TRBJ2-7; D not resolved. This CDR3 is built from 15 residues. CDR1 is SGHVS and CDR2 is FNYEAQ in the germline V gene. Trimming left V 1 base short and J 2 bases short, with 12 bases between. As DNA, the CDR3 is TGTGCCAGCAGCTTAGACTCCCACACAGCCTACGAGCAGTACTTC. This translates into CASSLDSHTAYEQYF.

The chain recombines TRBV7-3 with TRBJ2-2; possibly TRBD2 for D (5 bases). The germline gives CDR1 SGHTA, CDR2 FQGTGA. The CDR3 sequence is 14 residues long. The V gene lost 5 bases and the J gene lost 1 base, with 8 bases spanning the gap. The CDR3 bases are TGTGCCAGCAGCCGGGGTGGGAACACCGGGGAGCTGTTTTTT. This sequence encodes CASSRGGNTGELFF.

The rearrangement joins TRBV4-2 to TRBJ2-2, with TRBD1 identical over 9 bases. CDR3 length equals 19 residues. V gave up 1 base and J gave up 0 bases; unmatched junction bases: 9. Germline-derived CDR1 and CDR2 are LGHNA and YNFKEQ. In DNA form, the CDR3 reads TGTGCCAGCAGCCAAGCCCCGGGACAGGGTACCTCGAACACCGGGGAGCTGTTTTTT. Translating gives CASSQAPGQGTSNTGELFF.

The chain recombines TRBV25-1 with TRBJ1-2; no reliable D call. V dropped 3 bases and J dropped 1 base, with 3 bases sitting between them. Per germline, CDR1 MGHDK and CDR2 SYGVNS. The CDR3 is 12 residues long. CDR3: CASSDVNYGYTF. Here the CDR3 DNA reads TGTGCCAGCAGTGACGTTAACTATGGCTACACCTTC.

As DNA, the CDR3 is TGTGCCAGCAGCGTATCGGACAGCCTTGGCAATCAGCCCCAGCATTTT. Amino acids: CASSVSDSLGNQPQHF. The rearrangement joins TRBV9 to TRBJ1-5, with D perhaps TRBD1 (6 bases). In germline, CDR1 is SGDLS, CDR2 YYNGEE. The V gene lost 1 base and the J gene lost 2 bases, with 13 bases spanning the gap. The CDR3 has 16 residues.

This sequence joins TRBV27 and TRBJ2-3; D remains unclear. Germline V gene data show CDR1 as MNHEY and CDR2 as SMNVEV (reference sequence). The CDR3 consists of 12 residues. The V end was cut by 6 bases, the J end by 6 bases, with 10 bases between. The CDR3: CASSPSRDTQYF. The CDR3 nucleotides are TGTGCCAGCAGCCCCTCCAGGGATACGCAGTATTTT.